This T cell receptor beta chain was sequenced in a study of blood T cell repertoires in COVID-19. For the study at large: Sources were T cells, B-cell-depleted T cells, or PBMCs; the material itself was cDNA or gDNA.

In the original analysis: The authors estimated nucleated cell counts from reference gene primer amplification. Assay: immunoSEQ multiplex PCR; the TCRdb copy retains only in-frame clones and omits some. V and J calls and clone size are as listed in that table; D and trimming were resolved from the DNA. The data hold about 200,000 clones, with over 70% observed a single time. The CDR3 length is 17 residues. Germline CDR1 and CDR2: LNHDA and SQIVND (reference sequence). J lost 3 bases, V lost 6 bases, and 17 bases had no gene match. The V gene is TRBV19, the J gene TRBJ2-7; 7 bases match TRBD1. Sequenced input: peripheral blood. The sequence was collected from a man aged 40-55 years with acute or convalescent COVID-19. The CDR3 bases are TGTGCCAGTAGCCCCCCTCGGGGACAGAGAAATCTCTACGAGCAGTACTTC. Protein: CASSPPRGQRNLYEQYF.